The table lists the clone carrying this T cell receptor (beta chain) with a count of one. Its target is unknown. The data derive from a study of PD-1 blockade in mismatch repair-deficient tumors. Study-wide context: Patients had roughly twelve mismatch repair-deficient cancer types, all previously treated and progressing. Notes on the study in general: Rapid post-treatment expansion, then contraction, generally preceding radiologic response, marked tumor-resident clones.

Germline values: CDR1 SGHNT, CDR2 YENEEA. After removal of 0 bases from V and 8 bases from J, the junction contained 9 bases not matched to a gene. The CDR3 contains 16 residues. The assay was immunoSEQ multiplex PCR, and TCRdb's table has in-frame clones only and misses some. The profile shows roughly 130,000 clones, about nine tenths of them singletons. The source of this sequence is an adult with mismatch repair-deficient cancer. The input for sequencing was peripheral blood, taken approximately 72 weeks after starting pembrolizumab. The V call is TRBV11-3, the J call TRBJ2-3, with 9 nucleotides matching TRBD2. The CDR3 region has the DNA TGTGCCAGCAGCTTAGATAGCGGGAGCCCTATCTTTACGCAGTATTTT. This codes for CASSLDSGSPIFTQYF. Using reference TRBV11-3 and TRBJ2-3 for the parts outside the CDR3, the full variable domain is EAGVVQSPRYKIIEKKQPVAFWCNPISGHNTLYWYLQNLGQGPELLIRYENEEAVDDSQLPKDRFSAERLKGVDSTLKIQPAELGDSAVYLCASSLDSGSPIFTQYFGPGTRLTVL.